The 20 T cell receptor beta chains in this list originate from one sample, sequenced in a study of tumor-infiltrating lymphocytes in primary liver carcinoma. The input was approximately 500 ng total RNA; TCR beta cDNA was made from it with a constant-region primer. A slightly modified ARM-PCR protocol with three nested multiplex PCR rounds produced these TCR beta libraries. Rounds one and two of PCR, each of roughly 11 cycles, were primed with TRBV1-TRBV30 forward primers and a C-beta reverse primer. TCRdb reprocessed the multiplex PCR reads with MiXCR, giving one entry per CDR3 protein. Of under 200,000 distinct CDR3 sequences in the sample, about 82% were seen once. Both RNA and DNA were isolated together from approximately 22-30 mg of bulk tissue that had not been sorted. The sequenced material came from tumor tissue from primary liver carcinoma. The receptors originated from a man aged 35 to 55 with primary liver carcinoma and hepatitis B virus infection.

The rearrangement uses TRBV4-1 and TRBJ1-6; 7 nucleotides line up with TRBD1. V dropped 0 bases and J dropped 10; count of bases not matched to a gene: 12. The CDR3 spans 17 residues. Germline V gives CDR1 MGHRA, CDR2 YSYEKL. In DNA, the CDR3 is TGCGCCAGCAGCCAAGACCGGGGACAGTGGCGTGGATCACCCCTCCACTTT. This codes for CASSQDRGQWRGSPLHF.

This clonotype is a singleton in its sample. At one end, the junction sequence differs from germline, possibly due to a read error. CDR3 nucleotides: TGCGCCAACAGCTTGGCCGGGACTAGAGGAGAGACCCAGTACTTC. Its protein is CANSLAGTRGETQYF. The chain couples TRBV5-1 to TRBJ2-5; TRBD2 aligns across 8 bases. The germline gives CDR1 SGHRS, CDR2 YFSETQ. The CDR3 totals 15 residues.

This clonotype was found once. Here the CDR3 omits its conserved ending phenylalanine or tryptophan, so a read error is the likely source. The chain recombines TRBV12-3 or TRBV12-4 with TRBJ2-3, with D perhaps TRBD2 (6 bases). V was clipped by 5 bases and J by 8 bases, with 14 bases between them. CDR3 size: 13 residues. CDR3 coding DNA: TGTGCCAGCAGTCCACATTGGGGAGGTACGCAGTATCTT. It encodes CASSPHWGGTQYL.

This chain uses TRBV11-2 with TRBJ1-2; D ambiguous. Germline CDR1 reads SGHAT; CDR2 reads FQNNGV. The CDR3 runs to 14 residues. Trimming took 10 bases from V and 5 from J, leaving 20 bases between them. The CDR3: CANSLDRAAYGYTF. CDR3 in DNA: TGTGCCAATAGCTTAGATCGAGCAGCTTATGGCTACACCTTC. The full variable domain, completed using reference TRBV11-2 and TRBJ1-2, is EAGVAQSPRYKIIEKRQSVAFWCNPISGHATLYWYQQILGQGPKLLIQFQNNGVVDDSQLPKDRFSAERLKGVDSTLKIQPAKLEDSAVYLCANSLDRAAYGYTFGSGTRLTVV.

As for this clonotype: At one boundary the junction diverges from the germline segment, which might be a read error. The chain employs TRBV28 and TRBJ1-1; D unclear. The CDR3 consists of 15 residues. The V gene's germline CDR1 is MDHEN and CDR2 SYDVKM. The CDR3 protein is CASIIGRLRKTEVFF. The CDR3 nucleotides read TGTGCCAGCATCATTGGACGGCTTCGGAAAACTGAAGTTTTCTTT.

V is TRBV30 and J is TRBJ2-5; 7 bases line up with TRBD2. The CDR3 spans 17 residues. Germline CDR1 reads GTSNPN; CDR2 reads SVGIG (reference sequence). V lost 0 bases and J lost 5; bases outside the gene matches: 15. The CDR3 region is CAWSVRGDGVFGETQYF. The CDR3 DNA sequence: TGTGCCTGGAGTGTACGGGGGGACGGTGTGTTTGGGGAGACCCAGTACTTC.

About this clonotype: A junction boundary mismatches the germline segment, possibly from a read error. The chain joins TRBV11-2 to TRBJ2-6; the D gene is possibly TRBD2 (5 bases). Germline V lookup: CDR1 SGHAT, CDR2 FQNNGV. CDR3 length: 15 amino acids. Here the CDR3 reads CDTQRPHSGTNVLTF. The CDR3, as DNA: TGTGACACCCAGCGGCCGCACTCTGGGACCAACGTCCTGACTTTC. Complete variable domain (other parts from reference TRBV11-2 and TRBJ2-6): EAGVAQSPRYKIIEKRQSVAFWCNPISGHATLYWYQQILGQGPKLLIQFQNNGVVDDSQLPKDRFSAERLKGVDSTLKIQPAKLEDSAVYLCDTQRPHSGTNVLTFGAGSRLTVL.

In the case of this clonotype: Relative to the germline gene, one junction end is altered; a read error may explain this. The J gene is TRBJ1-1, the V gene TRBV4-1; tentative D call: TRBD1 (6 bases). CDR3 length: 15 residues. Germline V gene data show CDR1 as MGHRA and CDR2 as YSYEKL. Written as DNA, the CDR3 is TGCGCCAGCAGCCGATCAGGGGAGAGACAGAGTGAAGATTTCTTT. It yields the protein CASSRSGERQSEDFF.

Of note for this clonotype: The CDR3 end shows no conserved phenylalanine or tryptophan, and so a read error is likely. This chain's CDR3 is CANSEIVNYGYTS. As DNA, the CDR3 is TGCGCCAACAGTGAAATCGTTAACTATGGCTACACCTCC. The rearrangement joins TRBV10-2 to TRBJ1-2; no reliable D call. CDR1 WSHSY and CDR2 SAAADI come from the germline V gene. The CDR3 runs 13 residues.

Concerning this clonotype itself: At one end the junction does not follow the germline gene, possibly because of a read error. The V gene is TRBV5-4, the J gene TRBJ2-7; perhaps TRBD1 as D (5 bases). CDR3 size: 16 residues. Germline lookup yields CDR1 SGHNT and CDR2 YYREEE (reference sequence). The CDR3 sequence: CTSSLAPGQGIGEQYF. CDR3 sequence (DNA): TGTACCAGCAGCTTGGCCCCAGGGCAGGGCATAGGCGAGCAGTACTTC.

This clonotype was seen ten or more times. The genes are TRBV5-4 and TRBJ2-5; D is ambiguous. This CDR3 spans 14 amino acids. Germline V CDR1 and CDR2: SGHNT, YYREEE (reference sequence). V was cut by 5 bases and J by 5 bases, with 16 bases left in between. CDR3 in DNA: TGTGCCAGCAGTCATGCGGATGGTGACGAGACCCAGTACTTC. Translating it yields CASSHADGDETQYF.

Details on this clonotype: The junction and the germline gene differ at one end; a read error may be behind it. J is TRBJ2-7 and V is TRBV6-6; D may correspond to TRBD1 or TRBD2 (5 bases each). Germline-derived CDR1 and CDR2 are MNHNY and SVGAGI (reference sequence). The CDR3 runs to 13 residues. The CDR3 nucleotides read TGTGCCAGTAGTTCCGGGACGGTCACCGAGCAGTACTTC. Translation gives CASSSGTVTEQYF.

This clonotype was observed a handful of times. A much bigger clone sits one base away, suggesting this may be a read error. This chain connects TRBV10-1 to TRBJ2-5; D perhaps matches TRBD1 (5 bases). The germline V gene has CDR1 WNHNN and CDR2 SYGVQD (reference sequence). Trimming removed 7 bases from V and 3 bases from J, with 12 bases in between. CDR3 length equals 13 residues. The CDR3 is CASNQDRKETQYF. DNA for the CDR3: TGCGCCAGCAACCAAGACAGAAAAGAGACCCAGTACTTC.

This chain joins TRBV20-1 and TRBJ2-3; 10 nucleotides agree with TRBD2. Trimming removed 6 bases from V and 0 bases from J; junction bases left unmatched: 15. CDR3 length: 18 residues. CDR1 and CDR2 from the germline V gene are DFQATT and SNEGSKA (reference sequence). The CDR3 sequence: CSATVGLAVGASTDTQYF. CDR3 coding DNA: TGCAGTGCCACGGTAGGACTAGCGGTAGGTGCCAGCACAGATACGCAGTATTTT.

Turning to this clonotype: Possible read error: a much larger clone is one base away. The V call is TRBV14, the J call TRBJ1-1; tentative D call: TRBD1 (5 bases). The V end lost 4 bases, the J end lost 0 bases, and 24 bases lay between the germline ends. This CDR3 is built from 19 residues. Germline CDR1 SGHDN, CDR2 FVKESK. The CDR3 DNA sequence: TGTGCCAGCAGCCTTGTCCCCGTGGTTTCTGAGGGGATGAACACTGAAGCTTTCTTT. It translates to CASSLVPVVSEGMNTEAFF. Full variable domain (rest looked up from reference TRBV14 and TRBJ1-1): EAGVTQFPSHSVIEKGQTVTLRCDPISGHDNLYWYRRVMGKEIKFLLHFVKESKQDESGMPNNRFLAERTGGTYSTLKVQPAELEDSGVYFCASSLVPVVSEGMNTEAFFGQGTRLTVV.

This clonotype was counted many times. The V gene is TRBV4-2, the J gene TRBJ2-7; 7 bases line up with TRBD1. This CDR3 region has 16 residues. The V and J ends lost 2 bases and 0 bases, in that order; junction bases with no gene match: 7. Germline V gives CDR1 LGHNA, CDR2 YNFKEQ. CDR3 residues: CASSQNSGGSSYEQYF. In DNA, the CDR3 is TGTGCCAGCAGCCAAAACTCAGGGGGTTCCTCCTACGAGCAGTACTTC.

Worth noting for this clonotype: A much larger clone lies one base from this, so it may be a read error. This chain joins TRBV28 and TRBJ1-4; D may be TRBD1 (6 bases). Deletions cut 8 bases from V and 10 bases from J, with 14 bases between. The CDR3 totals 12 residues. In germline, CDR1 is MDHEN, CDR2 SYDVKM. CDR3 coding DNA: TGTGCCAGCGGCCCACCCAGGGGAAAACTGTTTTTT. This sequence encodes CASGPPRGKLFF.

The chain is built from TRBV5-6 and TRBJ1-5; weak D call: TRBD2 (7 bases). The J call may be in error: the DNA end matches TRBJ2-3 better. The CDR3 totals 15 residues. The germline V gene has CDR1 SGHDT and CDR2 YYEEEE. CDR3 loop: CASSYTRGGDQPQYF. The CDR3, as DNA: TGTGCCAGCAGCTATACTAGGGGGGGCGATCAGCCCCAGTATTTT.

The table lists this clonotype with a few counts. Because it lacks the conserved phenylalanine or tryptophan at the end, this CDR3 is likely a read error. The chain employs TRBV7-8 and TRBJ2-7; 7 bases map to TRBD1. Germline lookup yields CDR1 SGHVS and CDR2 FQNEAQ. V lost 9 bases and J lost 0; bases outside the gene matches: 5. This CDR3 has 13 residues. In DNA form, the CDR3 reads TGTGCCAGTAGCCGGGACAGCTCCTACGAGCAGTACTTA. Residues: CASSRDSSYEQYL.

This clonotype was counted only a few times. The junction departs from germline at one end; a sequencing error may be responsible. The rearrangement joins TRBV4-1 to TRBJ2-7, with D possibly TRBD2 on 6 matching bases. There are 15 residues in the CDR3. From germline, CDR1 is MGHRA and CDR2 YSYEKL. In DNA form, the CDR3 reads TGCGCCAGCAGTCAAGATAAGGCACTAGCCGTGGCGCAGTACTTC. Encoded protein: CASSQDKALAVAQYF.